This section outlines one T cell receptor beta chain sequence together with its context. Its antigen is currently unknown. Caucasian adults living in Nashville, Tennessee, provided all samples. The sample comes from a study of shared clonotypes between healthy human individuals. Study-wide points: A generally larger estimated richness was seen in naive subsets than in memory subsets. Even with large depth, rarefaction showed that sorted-subset sequencing was incomplete. Measured sharing among donors was expected to vary with sequencing depth.

Sequenced by immunoSEQ multiplex PCR; TCRdb stores in-frame clones only, minus some. The data contain around 99,000 clones, almost 70% of them seen just once; the ten biggest clones take up roughly 50%. This CDR3 contains 15 residues. CDR1 MNHNS and CDR2 SASEGT come from the germline V gene. Between the trimmed V and J ends, which lost 5 bases and 4 bases, there was a span of 16 bases. Sample: memory CD8+ T cells sorted from blood. Subset described: CD45RO+ cells pooled with CCR7-negative TemRA cells. J is TRBJ2-3 and V is TRBV6-1; tentatively, D is TRBD1 or TRBD2 (5 bases each). The receptor's source is a man aged 25 to 45 in good health. CDR3 region: CASSFGGVAADTQYF. The CDR3 bases are TGTGCCAGCAGTTTTGGGGGTGTGGCTGCAGATACGCAGTATTTT.